Listed below are T cell receptor beta chains from one sample, sequenced in a study of T cells in Graves' hyperthyroidism and ophthalmopathy. Each CDR3 protein is one row after TCRdb ran MiXCR on the multiplex PCR reads. This table holds roughly 300,000 distinct CDR3 sequences, approximately 26% found once. Specimen: blood. These receptors were collected from a man in his forties with Graves' hyperthyroidism that later progressed to Graves' ophthalmopathy. Both conserved end residues are part of each CDR3. D genes are given only for firm matches. Rows give clone size only sometimes, using once, few, many, or a class for an expanded clone.

J,V,size,D,DNA,CDR3
TRBJ2-7,TRBV5-1,.,.,TGCGCCAGCAGCTTGTTGGGCCCGGGGCAGGGGATCTACGAGCAGTACTTC,CASSLLGPGQGIYEQYF
TRBJ2-7,TRBV29-1,many,.,TGCAGCGTTGGGAAGGGGACCTACGAGCAGTACTTC,CSVGKGTYEQYF
TRBJ1-5,TRBV5-6,few,TRBD1,TGTGCCAGCAGCTGGGGGGGACAGGGAGGATTCAATCAGCCCCAGCATTTT,CASSWGGQGGFNQPQHF
TRBJ2-7,TRBV12-5,many,.,TGTGCTAGTGGTGAACAGGAAAGGCTCTACGAGCAGTACTTC,CASGEQERLYEQYF
TRBJ2-2,TRBV6-1,many,TRBD1,TGTGCCAGTGACAGGGGACCGAACACCGGGGAGCTGTTTTTT,CASDRGPNTGELFF
TRBJ1-1,TRBV10-3,many,TRBD1,TGTGCCATCAGTGGGACAGGAGGGGACACTGAAGCTTTCTTT,CAISGTGGDTEAFF
TRBJ2-7,TRBV24-1,many,TRBD2,TGTGCCACCAGTGATTTGAGCGGGACTAGCGTCTACGAGCAGTACTTC,CATSDLSGTSVYEQYF
TRBJ2-7,TRBV6-1,few,TRBD2,TGTGCCAGCAGTGAAGAAGCGGGAGGGTCGTCCTACGAGCAGTACTTC,CASSEEAGGSSYEQYF
TRBJ2-7,TRBV18,.,TRBD2,TGTGCCAGCTCACCAGGGGGCCGGGAGGGCCTCAACGAGCAGTACTTC,CASSPGGREGLNEQYF
TRBJ2-7,TRBV27,many,.,TGTGCCAGCAGTCGAGGGCTTGGCGAGCAGTACTTC,CASSRGLGEQYF
TRBJ2-5,TRBV5-1,many,TRBD1,TGCGCCAGCAGCTTGGATGGGACAGGGGGCCATCAGACCCAGTACTTC,CASSLDGTGGHQTQYF